The sequence of this T cell receptor beta chain was determined in a study of T cell repertoires in cytomegalovirus infection. On the study more broadly: Carrying CMV and the relevant HLA type showed in public TCR beta signatures.

TCRdb ran MiXCR on the reads and lists one entry per CDR3 protein. The table shows roughly 720,000 distinct CDR3 sequences, with 35% occurring only once. The CDR3 covers 15 residues. Germline V gene sequence: CDR1 DFQATT, CDR2 SNEGSKA (reference sequence). Trimming stripped 0 bases from V and 7 bases from J, with 13 bases between. Study conclusions and caveats: HLA-C-restricted CMV clonotypes gave the most frequent clonotype in two of eight donors. Carriers of CMV plus the relevant HLA were identified by cumulative public TCR beta family frequency.

In regard to this clonotype: No antigen is known for it.

Sequenced: PBMCs. The chain employs TRBV20-1 and TRBJ1-6; weak D call: TRBD1 (6 bases). The clonotype comes from a human donor in good health (CMV status not recorded). Some clones in this sample may be carry-over from other donors' samples. The CDR3 DNA reads as TGCAGTGCTAGAGAGGGGGCGCTTAGGAATTCACCCCTCCACTTT. Amino acid sequence: CSAREGALRNSPLHF.